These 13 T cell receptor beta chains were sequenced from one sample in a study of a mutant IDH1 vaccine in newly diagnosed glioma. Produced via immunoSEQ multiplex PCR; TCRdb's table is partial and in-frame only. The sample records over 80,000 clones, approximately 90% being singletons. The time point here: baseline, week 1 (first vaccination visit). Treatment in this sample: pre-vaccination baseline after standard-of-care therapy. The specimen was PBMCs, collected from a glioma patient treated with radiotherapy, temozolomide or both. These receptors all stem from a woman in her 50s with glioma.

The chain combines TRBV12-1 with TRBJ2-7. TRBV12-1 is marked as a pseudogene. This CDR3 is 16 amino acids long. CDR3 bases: TGTGCCAGCAGGTACTCCCCGGACGGGTCTTTTAGTTGGGAGTACTTC. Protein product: CASRYSPDGSFSWEYF.

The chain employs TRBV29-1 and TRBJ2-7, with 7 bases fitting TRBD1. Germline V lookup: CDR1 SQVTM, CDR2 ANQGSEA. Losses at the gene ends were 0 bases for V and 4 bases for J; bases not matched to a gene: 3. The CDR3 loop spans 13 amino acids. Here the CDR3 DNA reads TGCAGCGTTGAAGATCCGGGACAGTACGAGCAGTACTTC. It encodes CSVEDPGQYEQYF.

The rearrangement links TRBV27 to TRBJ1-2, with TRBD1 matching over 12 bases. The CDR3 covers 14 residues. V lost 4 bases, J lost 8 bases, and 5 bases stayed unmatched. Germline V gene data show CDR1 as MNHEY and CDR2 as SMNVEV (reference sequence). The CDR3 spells CASSSGQGAGGYTF. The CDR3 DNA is TGTGCCAGCAGTTCGGGACAGGGGGCGGGGGGCTACACCTTC.

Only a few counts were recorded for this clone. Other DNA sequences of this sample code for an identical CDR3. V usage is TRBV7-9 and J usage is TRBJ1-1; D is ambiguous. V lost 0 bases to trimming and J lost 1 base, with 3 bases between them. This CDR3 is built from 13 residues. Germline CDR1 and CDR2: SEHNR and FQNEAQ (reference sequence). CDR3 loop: CASSLAGNTEAFF. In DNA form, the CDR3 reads TGTGCCAGCAGCTTAGCCGGGAACACTGAAGCTTTCTTT.

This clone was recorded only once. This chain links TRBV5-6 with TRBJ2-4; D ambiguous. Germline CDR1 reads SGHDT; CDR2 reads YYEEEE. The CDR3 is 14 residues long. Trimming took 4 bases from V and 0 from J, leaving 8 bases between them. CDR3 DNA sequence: TGTGCCAGCAGCCTGCAACTAGCCAAAAACATTCAGTACTTC. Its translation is CASSLQLAKNIQYF.

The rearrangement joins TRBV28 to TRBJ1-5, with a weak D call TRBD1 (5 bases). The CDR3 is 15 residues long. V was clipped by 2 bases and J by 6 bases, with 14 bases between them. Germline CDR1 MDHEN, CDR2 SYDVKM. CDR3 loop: CASSLNRGGGQPQHF. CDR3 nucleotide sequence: TGTGCCAGCAGTTTAAATAGGGGAGGCGGTCAGCCCCAGCATTTT.

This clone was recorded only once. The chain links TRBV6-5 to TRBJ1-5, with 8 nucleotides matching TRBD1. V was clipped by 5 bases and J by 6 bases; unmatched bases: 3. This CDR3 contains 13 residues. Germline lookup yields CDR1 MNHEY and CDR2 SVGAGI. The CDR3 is CASSRQGSQPQHF. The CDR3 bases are TGTGCCAGCAGTCGACAGGGGAGTCAGCCCCAGCATTTT.

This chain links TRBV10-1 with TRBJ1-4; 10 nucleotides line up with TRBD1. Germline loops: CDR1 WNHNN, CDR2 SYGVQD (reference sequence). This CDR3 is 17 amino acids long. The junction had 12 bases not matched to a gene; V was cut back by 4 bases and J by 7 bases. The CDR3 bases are TGCGCCAGCAGTGCCTTGAAACGGACAGGGGGAGGTGAAAAACTGTTTTTT. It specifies CASSALKRTGGGEKLFF.

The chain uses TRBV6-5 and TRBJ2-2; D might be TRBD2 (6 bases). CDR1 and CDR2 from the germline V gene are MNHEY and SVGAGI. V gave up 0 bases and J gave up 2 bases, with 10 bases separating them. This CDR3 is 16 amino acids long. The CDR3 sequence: CASSYSELANTGELFF. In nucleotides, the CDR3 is TGTGCCAGCAGTTACTCGGAACTAGCTAACACCGGGGAGCTGTTTTTT.

CDR3 in DNA: TGCAGCGTTGGGACTTTTTACACCGGGGAGCTGTTTTTT. Protein product: CSVGTFYTGELFF. The genes are TRBV29-1 and TRBJ2-2; a weak D match, TRBD2 (5 bases). Germline lookup yields CDR1 SQVTM and CDR2 ANQGSEA. The ends were cut back, 4 bases at V and 3 bases at J, with 9 bases in the middle. CDR3 length: 13 residues.

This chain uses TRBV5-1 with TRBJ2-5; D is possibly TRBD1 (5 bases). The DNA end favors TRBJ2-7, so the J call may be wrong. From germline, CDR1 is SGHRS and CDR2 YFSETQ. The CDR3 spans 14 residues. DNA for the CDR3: TGCGCCAGCAGCTTGGAAGGCAGGGCCTACGAGCAGTACTTC. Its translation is CASSLEGRAYEQYF.

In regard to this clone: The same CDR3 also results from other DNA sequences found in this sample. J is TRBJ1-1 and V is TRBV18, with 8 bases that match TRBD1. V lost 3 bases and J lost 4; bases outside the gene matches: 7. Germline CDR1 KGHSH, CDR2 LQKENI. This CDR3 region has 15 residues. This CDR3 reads CASSPQGARSTEAFF. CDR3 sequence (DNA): TGTGCCAGCTCACCGCAGGGGGCACGGTCCACTGAAGCTTTCTTT.

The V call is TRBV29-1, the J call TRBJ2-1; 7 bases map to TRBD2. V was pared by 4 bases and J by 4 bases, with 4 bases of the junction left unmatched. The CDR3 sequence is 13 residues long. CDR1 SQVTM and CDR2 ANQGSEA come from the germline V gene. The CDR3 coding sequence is TGCAGCGTTGGGGAGGGTCTTTACAATGAGCAGTTCTTC. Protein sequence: CSVGEGLYNEQFF.